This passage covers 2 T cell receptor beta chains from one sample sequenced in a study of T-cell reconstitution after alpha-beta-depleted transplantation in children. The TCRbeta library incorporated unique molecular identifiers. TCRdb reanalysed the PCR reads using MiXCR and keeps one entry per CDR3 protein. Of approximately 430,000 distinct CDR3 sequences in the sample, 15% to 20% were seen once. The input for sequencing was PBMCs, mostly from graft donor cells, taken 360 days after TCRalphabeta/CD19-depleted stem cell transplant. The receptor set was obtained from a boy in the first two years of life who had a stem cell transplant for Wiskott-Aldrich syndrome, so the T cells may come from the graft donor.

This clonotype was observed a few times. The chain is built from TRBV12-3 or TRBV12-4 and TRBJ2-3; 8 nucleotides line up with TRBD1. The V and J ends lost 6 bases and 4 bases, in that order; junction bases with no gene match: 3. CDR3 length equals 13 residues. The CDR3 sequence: CASRDRGSDTQYF. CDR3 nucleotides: TGTGCCAGCAGAGACAGGGGCTCAGATACGCAGTATTTT.

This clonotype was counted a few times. DNA for the CDR3: TGTGCCAGCAGCTTATTTTTCAATTGGTGGGAACAGGTGCCTGAAGCTTTCTTT. It is translated as CASSLFFNWWEQVPEAFF. The rearrangement links TRBV7-9 to TRBJ1-1; possibly TRBD1 for D (5 bases). CDR1 SEHNR and CDR2 FQNEAQ come from the germline V gene (reference sequence). This CDR3 is built from 18 residues. Trimming stripped 2 bases from V and 6 bases from J, with 25 bases between.